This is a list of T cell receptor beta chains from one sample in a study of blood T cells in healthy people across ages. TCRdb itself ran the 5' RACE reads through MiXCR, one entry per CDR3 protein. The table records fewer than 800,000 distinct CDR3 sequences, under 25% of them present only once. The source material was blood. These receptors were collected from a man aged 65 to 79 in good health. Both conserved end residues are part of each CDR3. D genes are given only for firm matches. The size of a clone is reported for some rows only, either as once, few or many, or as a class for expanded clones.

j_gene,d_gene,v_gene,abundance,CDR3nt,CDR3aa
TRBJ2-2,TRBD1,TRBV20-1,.,TGCAGTGCTAGAGCCCAGGACAGGGGAAAGACCGGGGAGCTGTTTTTT,CSARAQDRGKTGELFF
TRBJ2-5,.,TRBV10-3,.,TGTGCCATATCGTTTGGGGGTCCTCAAGAGACCCAGTACTTC,CAISFGGPQETQYF
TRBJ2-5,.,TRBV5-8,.,TGTGCCAGCAGCCCGACCTTTTTACTCACGCATCTAGAGACCCAGTACTTC,CASSPTFLLTHLETQYF
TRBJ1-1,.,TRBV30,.,TGTGCCTGGAGTCCCCGGGGGGCTGAAGCTTTCTTT,CAWSPRGAEAFF
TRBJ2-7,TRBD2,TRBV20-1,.,TGCAGTACTAGAGATCCCCGGACTAGCGATTCCGAGCAGTACTTC,CSTRDPRTSDSEQYF
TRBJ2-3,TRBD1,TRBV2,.,TGTGCCAGCAGGGAGACAGGGTCTAGCACAGATACGCAGTATTTT,CASRETGSSTDTQYF
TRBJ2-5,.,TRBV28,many,TGTGCCAGCAGTTTATTAGGGGGTCAGACCCAGTACTTC,CASSLLGGQTQYF
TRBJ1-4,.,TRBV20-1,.,TGCAGTGCTAGACCGGACACTTATGAAAAACTGTTTTTT,CSARPDTYEKLFF
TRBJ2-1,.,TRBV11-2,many,TGTGCCAGCAGCTTGGACGGGGGAACGAGGCCCCAGTTCTTC,CASSLDGGTRPQFF
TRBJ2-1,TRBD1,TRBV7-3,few,TGTGCCAGCAGCCTCCGGGACAGCGGATACAATGAGCAGTTCTTC,CASSLRDSGYNEQFF
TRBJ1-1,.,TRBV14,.,TGTGCCACTACCAACGGGGGGGACACTGAAGCTTTCTTT,CATTNGGDTEAFF
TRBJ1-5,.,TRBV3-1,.,TGTGCCAGCAGCCAACAGGGATCAGGGCCCCAGCATTTT,CASSQQGSGPQHF
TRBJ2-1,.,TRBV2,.,TGTGCCAGCAGTCCCGGGACCAATGAGCAGTTCTTC,CASSPGTNEQFF
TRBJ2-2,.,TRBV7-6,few,TGTGCCAGCAGCTTAGCGCCTGGAACACCCGGGGAGCTGTTTTTT,CASSLAPGTPGELFF
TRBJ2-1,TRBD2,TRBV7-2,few,TGTGCCAGCAGCACGACTAGCGGGGTGGGTGAGCAGTTCTTC,CASSTTSGVGEQFF